This section outlines one T cell receptor beta chain sequence together with its context. This clonotype was recorded a few times. Its antigen is still unknown. Sequence at one end of the junction differs from germline and may be a read error. This sample is part of a study of T cell repertoires in cytomegalovirus infection (dated by TCRdb to about 2019). For the wider study: Peptide stimulations targeted recently identified HLA-C-restricted CMV epitopes, whose presentation resists viral immunomodulation, together with well-studied HLA-B-restricted epitopes. Donor HLA type was relevant to the analysis, as public TCR beta signatures indicated carriage of CMV infection together with the matching HLA type. General study outcomes and caveats: In both this cohort and an independent cohort of several hundred donors, the cumulative frequency of public TCR beta family members distinguished carriers of CMV infection plus the relevant HLA type. In the ex vivo response, HLA-C-restricted CMV-specific TCR beta clonotypes were dominant, and in two of eight donors the single most frequent clonotype came from this HLA-C-restricted group.

The meaning of the sample's treatment or condition label: in vitro stimulation with specific CMV peptide epitopes to enrich CMV-specific T cells. Taken from cysteine to phenylalanine, the CDR3 has 15 residues. The only DNA kept is the CDR3, 45 bases in frame from the first base. CDR1 and CDR2 (SSHAT, FNYEAQ) derive from the germline V gene (reference sequence). This sample was sequenced with an Illumina HiSeq 1500. The public reads were run again by TCRdb, first through fastp at Q25 and then through MiXCR, and only productive beta chains were kept. Entries are consolidated by CDR3 protein sequence, retaining the most common genes and DNA. Here the sample has 650,000 to 900,000 distinct CDR3 sequences; around 29% occur a single time. Of the sample, roughly 14% is held by the ten largest clones.

This chain is built from TRBV7-7 and TRBJ2-5; perhaps TRBD2 is the D gene, with 5 bases matching. The sample here was cultured CD8+ T cells from PBMCs, taken from culture after CMV antigen stimulation. This clonotype was sampled from a human donor in good health (CMV status not recorded). Some clones in this sample may be carry-over from other donors' samples. The nucleotide sequence is TGTGCTAGCAGCTTCCTCCCCCTCGGGGAAGGGACCCAGTACTTC. Its translation reads: CASSFLPLGEGTQYF.